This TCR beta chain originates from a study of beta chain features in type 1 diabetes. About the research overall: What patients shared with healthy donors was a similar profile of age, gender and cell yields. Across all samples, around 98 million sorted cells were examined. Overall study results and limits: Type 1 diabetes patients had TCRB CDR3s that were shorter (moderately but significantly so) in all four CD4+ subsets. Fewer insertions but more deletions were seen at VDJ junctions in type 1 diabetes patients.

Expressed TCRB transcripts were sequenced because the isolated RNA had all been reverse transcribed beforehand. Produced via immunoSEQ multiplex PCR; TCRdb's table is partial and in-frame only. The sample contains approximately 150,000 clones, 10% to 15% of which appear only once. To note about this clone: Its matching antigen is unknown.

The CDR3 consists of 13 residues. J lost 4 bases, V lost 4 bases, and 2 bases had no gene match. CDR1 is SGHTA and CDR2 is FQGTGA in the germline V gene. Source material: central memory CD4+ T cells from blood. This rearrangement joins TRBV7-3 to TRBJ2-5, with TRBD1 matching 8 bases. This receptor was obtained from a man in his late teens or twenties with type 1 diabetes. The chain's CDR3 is CASSSGQGETQYF. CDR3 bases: TGTGCCAGCAGCTCCGGACAGGGAGAGACCCAGTACTTC.